One sample yielded the 21 T cell receptor beta chains listed below, sequenced in a study of blood T cell repertoires in COVID-19. Repertoires were generated with immunoSEQ multiplex PCR, while TCRdb's copy carries only in-frame clones and drops some. The table lists 240,000 or so clones, roughly 80% of them singletons, with roughly 10% in the top ten. The sample consisted of peripheral blood. The source of these receptors is a woman older than 75 with acute or convalescent COVID-19.

This chain links TRBV5-1 with TRBJ2-2; D perhaps matches TRBD2 (6 bases). CDR1 is SGHRS, CDR2 YFSETQ, per germline. The CDR3 has 15 residues. V gave up 3 bases and J gave up 3 bases, with 12 bases separating them. Here the CDR3 reads CASSSVTGDTGELFF. CDR3 nucleotide sequence: TGCGCCAGCAGCTCGGTAACGGGGGACACCGGGGAGCTGTTTTTT.

This clone has just one count. The chain is built from TRBV6-5 and TRBJ2-3; 8 bases align to TRBD2. CDR1 is MNHEY and CDR2 is SVGAGI in the germline V gene. CDR3 size: 14 residues. The V segment lost 8 bases and the J segment 4 bases; nucleotides outside the gene matches: 8. The CDR3 sequence: CASSGGGAADTQYF. CDR3 nucleotides: TGTGCCAGCTCCGGGGGGGGCGCGGCAGATACGCAGTATTTT.

The genes are TRBV27 and TRBJ2-7; TRBD1 matches 7 bases. CDR3 length equals 13 residues. Unmatched junction bases numbered 7, after V lost 6 bases and J lost 5 bases. The germline V gene encodes CDR1 MNHEY and CDR2 SMNVEV (reference sequence). The CDR3 spells CASRPTGVHEQYF. The CDR3 DNA reads TGTGCCAGCAGACCCACAGGGGTCCACGAGCAGTACTTC.

This chain connects TRBV19 to TRBJ1-5; 7 nucleotides agree with TRBD1. The CDR3 spans 17 residues. V shed 5 bases and J 2 bases; nucleotides not matched to a gene: 12. From germline, CDR1 is LNHDA and CDR2 SQIVND (reference sequence). This CDR3 reads CASSAHRGRNRNQPQHF. The CDR3 DNA sequence: TGTGCCAGTAGTGCGCACAGGGGCAGGAACCGCAATCAGCCCCAGCATTTT.

The V gene is TRBV2, the J gene TRBJ1-1; a weak D match, TRBD1 (5 bases). Per the germline V gene, CDR1 is SNHLY and CDR2 is FYNNEI. V was pared by 10 bases and J by 5 bases, with 17 bases between. The CDR3 is 13 amino acids. The CDR3 region has the DNA TGTGCCACAGAGGAAAGGGGTGGGACTGAAGCTTTCTTT. It translates to CATEERGGTEAFF.

V usage is TRBV7-9 and J usage is TRBJ1-1; 8 bases align to TRBD1. Looked up from germline, CDR1 is SEHNR and CDR2 is FQNEAQ (reference sequence). With 8 bases clipped from V and 5 bases from J, the junction kept 16 bases outside the gene matches. The CDR3 has 16 amino acids. CDR3 nucleotides: TGTGCCAGCTTCGATCTTATCAGGGGGCGTATTACTGAAGCTTTCTTT. This translates into CASFDLIRGRITEAFF.

The chain carries TRBV5-6 and TRBJ1-3, with D possibly TRBD1 on 6 matching bases. The germline V and J ends were trimmed by 2 bases and 2 bases, with 11 bases remaining between them. The CDR3 has 15 amino acids. Germline CDR1 and CDR2: SGHDT and YYEEEE. The DNA of the CDR3 is TGTGCCAGCAGCTTAGGGACATCCGCTGGAAACACCATATATTTT. Translated: CASSLGTSAGNTIYF. The whole variable domain, filled in from reference TRBV5-6 and TRBJ1-3, reads DAGVTQSPTHLIKTRGQQVTLRCSPKSGHDTVSWYQQALGQGPQFIFQYYEEEERQRGNFPDRFSGHQFPNYSSELNVNALLLGDSALYLCASSLGTSAGNTIYFGEGSWLTVV.

This rearrangement joins TRBV12-5 to TRBJ1-2; weak D call: TRBD1 (5 bases). CDR1 and CDR2 from the germline V gene are LGHNT and FRNRAP. The CDR3 is 12 residues long. Trimming removed 7 bases from V and 4 bases from J, with 10 bases in between. CDR3 in amino acids: CASAGDLYGYTF. CDR3 DNA sequence: TGTGCTAGTGCGGGGGACCTCTATGGCTACACCTTC.

J is TRBJ2-3 and V is TRBV29-1; the D is unclear. The CDR3 runs to 14 residues. Between the trimmed V and J ends, which lost 5 bases and 0 bases, there was a span of 12 bases. CDR1 is SQVTM, CDR2 ANQGSEA, per germline. The CDR3 here is CSVYRQASTDTQYF. The CDR3 coding sequence is TGCAGCGTTTACCGGCAGGCTAGCACAGATACGCAGTATTTT.

V gene TRBV7-3 combines with J gene TRBJ1-4; 8 bases line up with TRBD1. Germline-derived CDR1 and CDR2 are SGHTA and FQGTGA. The CDR3 has 16 residues. The V segment lost 4 bases and the J segment 7 bases; nucleotides outside the gene matches: 11. The CDR3 sequence: CASSSQTRGLGEKLFF. The CDR3 nucleotides read TGTGCCAGCAGCTCGCAGACCAGGGGGCTGGGTGAAAAACTGTTTTTT.

The chain carries TRBV9 and TRBJ2-3; 10 nucleotides match TRBD2. V shed 0 bases and J 2 bases; nucleotides not matched to a gene: 3. This CDR3 spans 16 amino acids. The V gene's germline CDR1 is SGDLS and CDR2 YYNGEE. The CDR3 DNA reads as TGTGCCAGCAGCGTAGCACTAGCGGGATTCACAGATACGCAGTATTTT. Translated: CASSVALAGFTDTQYF. Complete variable domain (other parts from reference TRBV9 and TRBJ2-3): DSGVTQTPKHLITATGQRVTLRCSPRSGDLSVYWYQQSLDQGLQFLIQYYNGEERAKGNILERFSAQQFPDLHSELNLSSLELGDSALYFCASSVALAGFTDTQYFGPGTRLTVL.

The sample holds a few counts of this clone. The chain combines TRBV10-2 with TRBJ2-5; 11 nucleotides align to TRBD1. The CDR3 length is 13 residues. J gave up 5 bases and V 4 bases, and 0 bases lay outside the gene matches. CDR1 and CDR2 (germline): WSHSY, SAAADI. The CDR3 loop reads CASSGTGGETQYF. The DNA of the CDR3 is TGCGCCAGCAGTGGGACAGGGGGCGAGACCCAGTACTTC.

The rearrangement joins TRBV3-1 (or the pseudogene TRBV3-2) to TRBJ1-1, with D unresolved. This CDR3 spans 14 amino acids. Trimming shortened V by 1 base and J by 5 bases, and 11 bases separated the two germline ends. Germline lookup yields CDR1 LGHDT and CDR2 YNNKEL (reference sequence). The CDR3 reads CASSQGVAGTEAFF. The CDR3 bases are TGTGCCAGCAGCCAAGGGGTGGCGGGGACTGAAGCTTTCTTT.

The J gene is TRBJ1-2, the V gene TRBV28; D unresolved. Trimming took 1 base from V and 4 from J, leaving 4 bases between them. Germline lookup yields CDR1 MDHEN and CDR2 SYDVKM. The CDR3 is made up of 12 amino acids. In DNA form, the CDR3 reads TGTGCCAGCAGTTTATACGGCTATGGCTACACCTTC. Translated: CASSLYGYGYTF.

The chain joins TRBV3-1 (or the pseudogene TRBV3-2) to TRBJ1-5; D is unresolved. CDR3 size: 14 residues. Germline-derived CDR1 and CDR2 are LGHDT and YNNKEL (reference sequence). Trimming removed 2 bases at V and 6 bases at J, with 11 bases between. CDR3 in DNA: TGTGCCAGCAGCCAAAATTCCATGAGTCAGCCCCAGCATTTT. It encodes CASSQNSMSQPQHF.

The V and J genes are TRBV28 and TRBJ1-2, with a weak D call TRBD1 (6 bases). Germline V gene data show CDR1 as MDHEN and CDR2 as SYDVKM. V gave up 3 bases and J gave up 5 bases, with 10 bases separating them. CDR3 length: 13 residues. CDR3: CASSLGGAYGYTF. As DNA, the CDR3 is TGTGCCAGCAGTTTGGGGGGGGCATATGGCTACACCTTC.

The chain couples TRBV5-1 to TRBJ2-5, with a tentative D call TRBD2 (5 bases). The germline V gene has CDR1 SGHRS and CDR2 YFSETQ. Trimming removed 2 bases from V and 5 bases from J, with 10 bases in between. The CDR3 is 13 amino acids. CDR3 sequence: CASSFGITETQYF. The CDR3 DNA reads as TGCGCCAGCAGCTTCGGGATCACGGAGACCCAGTACTTC.

CDR3 sequence reads: CASSLGRQARNPNYGYTF. DNA for the CDR3: TGTGCCAGCAGCTTGGGACGACAGGCGCGAAATCCTAACTATGGCTACACCTTC. The chain employs TRBV7-8 and TRBJ1-2, with a weak D call TRBD1 (6 bases). Trimming cost V 3 bases and J 0 bases, with 20 bases left between them. The germline gives CDR1 SGHVS, CDR2 FQNEAQ. The CDR3 consists of 18 residues.

This rearrangement joins TRBV12-3 or TRBV12-4 to TRBJ2-1; possibly TRBD2 for D (6 bases). The V end was cut by 7 bases, the J end by 3 bases, with 10 bases between. The length of the CDR3 is 13 residues. As DNA, the CDR3 is TGTGCCAGCATGCGGACTAACTACAATGAGCAGTTCTTC. Translated, it gives CASMRTNYNEQFF.

The chain links TRBV29-1 to TRBJ2-1, with D perhaps matching TRBD2 (5 bases). V was trimmed by 5 bases and J by 1 base, leaving 12 bases between them. Germline V gene data show CDR1 as SQVTM and CDR2 as ANQGSEA. This CDR3 spans 14 amino acids. The CDR3 sequence: CSVYDGISYNEQFF. As DNA, the CDR3 is TGCAGCGTTTACGACGGGATTTCCTACAATGAGCAGTTCTTC.

This rearrangement joins TRBV4-2 to TRBJ1-5; weak D call: TRBD1 (6 bases). The CDR3 sequence is 15 residues long. V was pared by 4 bases and J by 2 bases, with 12 bases between. CDR1 is LGHNA, CDR2 YNFKEQ, per germline. DNA for the CDR3: TGTGCCAGCAGCCCCGAGACAGGACGCAATCAGCCCCAGCATTTT. This codes for CASSPETGRNQPQHF.